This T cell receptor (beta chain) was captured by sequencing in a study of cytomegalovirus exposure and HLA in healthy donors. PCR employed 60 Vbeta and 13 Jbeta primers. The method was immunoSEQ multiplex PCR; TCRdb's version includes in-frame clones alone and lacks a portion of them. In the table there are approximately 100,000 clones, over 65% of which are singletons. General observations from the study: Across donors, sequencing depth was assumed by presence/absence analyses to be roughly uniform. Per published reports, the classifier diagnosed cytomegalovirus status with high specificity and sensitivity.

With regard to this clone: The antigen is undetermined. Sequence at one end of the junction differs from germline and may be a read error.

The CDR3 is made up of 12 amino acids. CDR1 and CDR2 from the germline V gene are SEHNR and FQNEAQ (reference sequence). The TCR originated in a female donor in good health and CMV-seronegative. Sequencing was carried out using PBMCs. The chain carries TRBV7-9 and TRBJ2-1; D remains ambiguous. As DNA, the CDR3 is TGTTCCAGCAGCTTAGTGCGCGGTGAGCAGTTCTTC. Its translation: CSSSLVRGEQFF.